This TCR beta chain was captured in a study of blood T cell repertoires in COVID-19. Study background: PBMCs, B-cell-depleted T cells, or T cells provided the cDNA or gDNA that made up the material.

This clone appeared a few times. Here immunoSEQ multiplex PCR was the method, and the copy in TCRdb shows in-frame clones only, minus some. The sample has 290,000 or so clones, more than 75% seen once; the top ten hold roughly 1.3%. This receptor was obtained from a man in his 70s with acute or convalescent COVID-19. Sequenced: peripheral blood.

This CDR3 reads CATQRAGRGYGYTF. CDR3 in DNA: TGTGCCACTCAACGGGCAGGGAGGGGCTATGGCTACACCTTC. The chain uses TRBV6-5 and TRBJ1-2, with D maybe TRBD1 (5 bases). The germline V and J ends were trimmed by 10 bases and 4 bases, with 19 bases remaining between them. Germline values: CDR1 MNHEY, CDR2 SVGAGI. CDR3 length: 14 amino acids.